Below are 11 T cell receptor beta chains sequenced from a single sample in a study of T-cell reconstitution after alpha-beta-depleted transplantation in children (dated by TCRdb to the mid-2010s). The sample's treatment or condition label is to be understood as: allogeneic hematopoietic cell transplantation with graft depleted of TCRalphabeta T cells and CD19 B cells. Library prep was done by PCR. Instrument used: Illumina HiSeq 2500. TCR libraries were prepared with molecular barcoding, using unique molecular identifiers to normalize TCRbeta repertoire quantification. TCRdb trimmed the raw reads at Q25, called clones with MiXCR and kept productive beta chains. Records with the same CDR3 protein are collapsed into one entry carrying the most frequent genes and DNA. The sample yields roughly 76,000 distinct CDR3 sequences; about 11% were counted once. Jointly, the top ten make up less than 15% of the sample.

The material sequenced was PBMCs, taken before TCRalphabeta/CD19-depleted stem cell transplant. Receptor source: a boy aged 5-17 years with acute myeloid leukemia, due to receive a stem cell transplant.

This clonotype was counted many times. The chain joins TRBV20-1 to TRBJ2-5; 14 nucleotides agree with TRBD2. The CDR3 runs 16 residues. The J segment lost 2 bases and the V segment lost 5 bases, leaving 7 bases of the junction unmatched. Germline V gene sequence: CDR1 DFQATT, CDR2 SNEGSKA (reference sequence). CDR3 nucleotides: TGCAGTGCTTTGACTAGCGGGGGGGCGGAGCAAGAGACCCAGTACTTC. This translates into CSALTSGGAEQETQYF.

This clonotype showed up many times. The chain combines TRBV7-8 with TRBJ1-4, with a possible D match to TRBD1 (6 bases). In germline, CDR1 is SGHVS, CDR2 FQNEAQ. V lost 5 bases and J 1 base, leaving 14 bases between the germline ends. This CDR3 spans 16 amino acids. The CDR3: CASSPSRTVTNEKLFF. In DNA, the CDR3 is TGTGCCAGCAGCCCCAGTCGGACAGTAACTAATGAAAAACTGTTTTTT.

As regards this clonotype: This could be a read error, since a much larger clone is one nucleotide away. The CDR3 loop is CASSQGGQGNHGYTF. CDR3 DNA: TGCGCCAGCAGCCAAGGGGGACAGGGTAACCATGGCTACACCTTC. V is TRBV4-1 and J is TRBJ1-2, with 9 bases lining up with TRBD1. This CDR3 has 15 amino acids. CDR1 and CDR2 (germline): MGHRA, YSYEKL.

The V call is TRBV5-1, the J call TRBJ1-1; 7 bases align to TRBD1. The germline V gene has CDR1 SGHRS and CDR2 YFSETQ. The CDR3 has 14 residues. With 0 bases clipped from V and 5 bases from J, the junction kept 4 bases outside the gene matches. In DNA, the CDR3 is TGCGCCAGCAGCTTGGCCATACAGGGGACTGAAGCTTTCTTT. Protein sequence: CASSLAIQGTEAFF.

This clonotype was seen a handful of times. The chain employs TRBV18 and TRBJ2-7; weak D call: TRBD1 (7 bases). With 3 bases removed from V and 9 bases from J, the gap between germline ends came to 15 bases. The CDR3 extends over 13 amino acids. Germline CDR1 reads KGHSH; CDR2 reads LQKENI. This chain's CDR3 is CASSPGGGNGQYF. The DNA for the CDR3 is TGTGCCAGCTCACCCGGAGGGGGCAACGGGCAGTACTTC.

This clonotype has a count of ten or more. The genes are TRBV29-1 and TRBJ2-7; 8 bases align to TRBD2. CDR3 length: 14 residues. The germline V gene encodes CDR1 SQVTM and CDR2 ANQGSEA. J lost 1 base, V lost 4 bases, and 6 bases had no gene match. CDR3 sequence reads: CSVGPLAGSYEQYF. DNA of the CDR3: TGCAGCGTTGGACCCCTAGCGGGTTCCTACGAGCAGTACTTC.

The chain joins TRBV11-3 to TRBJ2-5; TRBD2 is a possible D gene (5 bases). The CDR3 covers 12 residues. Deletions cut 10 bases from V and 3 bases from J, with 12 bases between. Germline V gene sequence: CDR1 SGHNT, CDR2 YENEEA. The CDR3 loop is CAMPGWKETQYF. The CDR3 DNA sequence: TGTGCCATGCCGGGGTGGAAAGAGACCCAGTACTTC.

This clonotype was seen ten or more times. CDR3 region: CASSSKGLGETQYF. In DNA form, the CDR3 reads TGTGCCAGCAGTTCGAAAGGACTGGGAGAGACCCAGTACTTC. The V and J genes are TRBV12-3 or TRBV12-4 and TRBJ2-5, with D possibly TRBD2 on 5 matching bases. This CDR3 spans 14 amino acids. The V end lost 4 bases, the J end lost 4 bases, and 13 bases lay between the germline ends.

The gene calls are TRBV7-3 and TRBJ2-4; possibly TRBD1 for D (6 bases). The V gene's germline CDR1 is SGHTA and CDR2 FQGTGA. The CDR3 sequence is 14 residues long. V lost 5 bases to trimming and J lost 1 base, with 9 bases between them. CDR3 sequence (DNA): TGTGCCAGCAGCCCAACAGGGGCCAAAAACATTCAGTACTTC. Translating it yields CASSPTGAKNIQYF.

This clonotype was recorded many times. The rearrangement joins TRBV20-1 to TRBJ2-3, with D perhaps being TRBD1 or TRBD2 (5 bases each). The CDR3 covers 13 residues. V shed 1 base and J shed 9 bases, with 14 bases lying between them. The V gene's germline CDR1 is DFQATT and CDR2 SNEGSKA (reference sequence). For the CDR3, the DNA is TGCAGTGCTAGAGCCTCCCTGGGGGACACGCAGTATTTT. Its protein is CSARASLGDTQYF.

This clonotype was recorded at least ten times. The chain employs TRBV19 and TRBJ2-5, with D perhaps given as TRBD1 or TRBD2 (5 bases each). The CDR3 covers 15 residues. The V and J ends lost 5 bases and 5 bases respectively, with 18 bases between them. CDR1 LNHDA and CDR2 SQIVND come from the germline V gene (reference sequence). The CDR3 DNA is TGTGCCAGTAGTCCCGGAAGGGACCTCGGGGAGACCCAGTACTTC. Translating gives CASSPGRDLGETQYF.